The clone carrying this T cell receptor beta chain was seen a handful of times. Its antigen is not identified. These data come from a study of T-cell reconstitution after alpha-beta-depleted transplantation in children. The study, taken as a whole, reports: The origin of alpha-beta T cells about two months after transplant was reportedly several hundred expanded graft clones.

Germline V gene sequence: CDR1 SGHDN, CDR2 FVKESK. The CDR3 loop spans 16 amino acids. Trimming took 1 base from V and 6 from J; bases not matched to a gene: 9. TCRbeta library preparation incorporated unique molecular identifiers. TCRdb reanalysed the PCR reads using MiXCR and keeps one entry per CDR3 protein. Here the sample spans about 420,000 distinct CDR3 sequences, around 15% being singletons. Sequences were derived from PBMCs, mostly from graft donor cells, sampled 360 days after TCRalphabeta/CD19-depleted stem cell transplant. This sequence originates from a boy under two years old who had a stem cell transplant for Wiskott-Aldrich syndrome, so the T cells may come from the graft donor. The J gene is TRBJ2-1, the V gene TRBV14; TRBD2 matches 7 bases. The CDR3 sequence: CASSQVRGPGGNEQFF. CDR3 in DNA: TGTGCCAGCAGCCAAGTACGGGGACCGGGGGGCAATGAGCAGTTCTTC. Full variable domain (rest looked up from reference TRBV14 and TRBJ2-1): EAGVTQFPSHSVIEKGQTVTLRCDPISGHDNLYWYRRVMGKEIKFLLHFVKESKQDESGMPNNRFLAERTGGTYSTLKVQPAELEDSGVYFCASSQVRGPGGNEQFFGPGTRLTVL.